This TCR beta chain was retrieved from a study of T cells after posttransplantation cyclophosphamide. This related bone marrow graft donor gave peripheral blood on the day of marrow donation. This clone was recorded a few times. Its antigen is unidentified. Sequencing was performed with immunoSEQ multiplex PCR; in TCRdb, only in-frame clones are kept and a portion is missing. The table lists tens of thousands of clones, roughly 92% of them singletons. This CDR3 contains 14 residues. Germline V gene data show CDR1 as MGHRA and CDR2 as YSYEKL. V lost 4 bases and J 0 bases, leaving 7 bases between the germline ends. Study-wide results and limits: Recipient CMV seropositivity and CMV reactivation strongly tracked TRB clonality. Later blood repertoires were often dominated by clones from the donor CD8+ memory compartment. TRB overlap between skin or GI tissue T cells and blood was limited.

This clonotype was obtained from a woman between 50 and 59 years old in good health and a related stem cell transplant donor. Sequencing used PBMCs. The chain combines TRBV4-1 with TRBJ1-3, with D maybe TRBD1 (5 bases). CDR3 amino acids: CASSPRDSGNTIYF. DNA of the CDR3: TGCGCCAGCAGCCCCAGGGACTCTGGAAACACCATATATTTT.